This T cell receptor (beta chain) originates from a study of response to subunit inactivated influenza vaccine. Whole-study findings and limits: With each seasonal influenza vaccination, the authors suggested, few new T cells are recruited.

The CDR3 is 14 amino acids. The germline V gene has CDR1 SEHNR and CDR2 FQNEAQ (reference sequence). The V end lost 3 bases, the J end lost 1 base, and 6 bases lay between the germline ends. This clonotype occurred many times. Its specificity is unknown. Via MiXCR, TCRdb re-called the RT-PCR reads, giving one row per CDR3 protein. The sample includes hundreds of thousands of distinct CDR3 sequences, about 12% of them seen just once. This material consisted of PBMCs from blood, taken on the day of vaccination. The origin of this receptor is a middle-aged man who received an inactivated influenza vaccine. This chain links TRBV7-9 with TRBJ2-2; D not resolved. In DNA, the CDR3 is TGTGCCAGCAGCTTCTCTGGGAACACCGGGGAGCTGTTTTTT. Protein sequence: CASSFSGNTGELFF.